Listed here are 5 T cell receptor beta chains from one sample, sequenced in a study of Ad26.COV2.S vaccination and SARS-CoV-2 variants. Sequencing used immunoSEQ multiplex PCR; TCRdb keeps in-frame clones, though not all of them. The profile covers hundreds of thousands of clones, with about 87% appearing a single time and 6.4% taken by the ten largest. Treatment given: around 19 received Ad26.COV2.S at low or high dose, single or two shots; 5 received placebo; per-sample allocation not given. Sampling took place 63 days after the first vaccine or placebo injection. The sequences come from peripheral blood, collected in a trial of Ad26.COV2.S vaccine versus placebo. The receptors were sampled from a person aged 18 to 65 who received the Ad26.COV2.S COVID-19 vaccine or a placebo.

The V gene is TRBV6-4, the J gene TRBJ2-1, with D maybe TRBD2 (6 bases). CDR1 is MRHNA, CDR2 SNTAGT, per germline. Trimming pared 0 bases from V and 2 bases from J, leaving 8 bases between. This CDR3 has 15 amino acids. This chain's CDR3 is CASSDSAGTYNEQFF. The CDR3, as DNA: TGTGCCAGCAGTGACTCAGCGGGTACCTACAATGAGCAGTTCTTC.

This chain joins TRBV6-5 and TRBJ1-3; D is possibly TRBD1 (6 bases). Germline V gene lookup returns CDR1 MNHEY and CDR2 SVGAGI. V lost 7 bases and J 5 bases, leaving 15 bases between the germline ends. This CDR3 is built from 14 residues. The CDR3 DNA is TGTGCCAGCACTTCAGGGGAAATCAGAAACACCATATATTTT. The encoded protein is CASTSGEIRNTIYF.

The chain is built from TRBV9 and TRBJ1-1; D gene unclear. Germline CDR1 and CDR2: SGDLS and YYNGEE. The CDR3 totals 14 residues. Trimming cost V 1 base and J 1 base, with 8 bases left between them. The CDR3 is CASSVWAANTEAFF. The CDR3 nucleotides read TGTGCCAGCAGCGTATGGGCCGCGAACACTGAAGCTTTCTTT.

The V and J genes are TRBV6-5 and TRBJ1-1; D is possibly TRBD1 (5 bases). The germline V gene encodes CDR1 MNHEY and CDR2 SVGAGI. The V end was cut by 6 bases, the J end by 7 bases, with 15 bases between. This CDR3 has 13 residues. CDR3 in DNA: TGTGCCAGCAGAGCACCTGGGACCGGTGAAGCTTTCTTT. This codes for CASRAPGTGEAFF.

The chain has TRBV2 and TRBJ2-7; D ambiguous. The CDR3 runs to 11 residues. Germline CDR1 and CDR2: SNHLY and FYNNEI. V lost 0 bases and J lost 7, with 4 bases in between. CDR3 protein: CASSEAGEQYF. DNA for the CDR3: TGTGCCAGCAGTGAAGCAGGGGAGCAGTACTTC. The full variable domain, its missing parts supplied by reference TRBV2 and TRBJ2-7, is EPEVTQTPSHQVTQMGQEVILRCVPISNHLYFYWYRQILGQKVEFLVSFYNNEISEKSEIFDDQFSVERPDGSNFTLKIRSTKLEDSAMYFCASSEAGEQYFGPGTRLTVT.